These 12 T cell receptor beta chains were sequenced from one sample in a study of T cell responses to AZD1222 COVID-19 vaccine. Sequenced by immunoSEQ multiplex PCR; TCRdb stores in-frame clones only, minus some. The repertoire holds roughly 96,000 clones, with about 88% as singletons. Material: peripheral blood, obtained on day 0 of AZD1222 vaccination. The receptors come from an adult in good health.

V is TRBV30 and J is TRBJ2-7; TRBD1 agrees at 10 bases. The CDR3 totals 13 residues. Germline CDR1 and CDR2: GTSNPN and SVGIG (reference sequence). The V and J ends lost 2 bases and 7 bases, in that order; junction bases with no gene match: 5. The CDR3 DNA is TGTGCCTGGAGTAGGGGACAGGGGTGGGAGCAGTACTTC. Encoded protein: CAWSRGQGWEQYF.

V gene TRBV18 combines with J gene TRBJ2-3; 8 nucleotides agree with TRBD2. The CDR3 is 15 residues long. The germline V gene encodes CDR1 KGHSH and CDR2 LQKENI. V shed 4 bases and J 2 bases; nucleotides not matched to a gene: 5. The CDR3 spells CASSLNGGATDTQYF. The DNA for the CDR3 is TGTGCCAGCTCACTAAACGGGGGGGCCACAGATACGCAGTATTTT.

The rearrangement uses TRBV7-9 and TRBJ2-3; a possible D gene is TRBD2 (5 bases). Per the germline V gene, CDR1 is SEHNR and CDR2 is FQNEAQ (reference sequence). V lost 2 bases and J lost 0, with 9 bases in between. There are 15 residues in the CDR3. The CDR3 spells CASSLLGLSTDTQYF. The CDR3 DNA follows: TGTGCCAGCAGCTTACTCGGACTTAGCACAGATACGCAGTATTTT.

The chain's CDR3 is CASSWGTGGGQPQHF. In DNA form, the CDR3 reads TGTGCCAGTAGTTGGGGAACAGGGGGCGGTCAGCCCCAGCATTTT. The gene calls are TRBV19 and TRBJ1-5; TRBD1 aligns across 9 bases. The CDR3 spans 15 residues. Germline V lookup: CDR1 LNHDA, CDR2 SQIVND (reference sequence). J was trimmed by 6 bases and V by 5 bases; bases with no gene match: 8.

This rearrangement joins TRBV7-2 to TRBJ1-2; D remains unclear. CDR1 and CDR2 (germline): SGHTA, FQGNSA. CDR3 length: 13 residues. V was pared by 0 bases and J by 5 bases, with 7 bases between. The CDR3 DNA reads TGTGCCAGCAGCTTAGCAACTTCTTATGGCTACACCTTC. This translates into CASSLATSYGYTF.

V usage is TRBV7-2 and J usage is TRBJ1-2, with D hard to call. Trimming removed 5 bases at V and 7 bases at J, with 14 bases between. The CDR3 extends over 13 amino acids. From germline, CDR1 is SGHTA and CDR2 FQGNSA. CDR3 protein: CASSPDIRGGYTF. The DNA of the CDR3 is TGTGCCAGCAGCCCAGACATCCGAGGTGGCTACACCTTC.

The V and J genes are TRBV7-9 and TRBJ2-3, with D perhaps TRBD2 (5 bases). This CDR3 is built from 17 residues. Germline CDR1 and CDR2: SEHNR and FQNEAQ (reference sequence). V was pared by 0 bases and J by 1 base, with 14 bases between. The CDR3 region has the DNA TGTGCCAGCAGCTTAGCCCGGGGATTCCGGGGCACAGATACGCAGTATTTT. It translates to CASSLARGFRGTDTQYF.

The CDR3 bases are TGTGCCAGCAGTTTCGAAGGGGCCCCTCGGGAGCTGTTTTTT. Residues: CASSFEGAPRELFF. This chain connects TRBV28 to TRBJ2-2; TRBD1 is a possible D gene (5 bases). Germline CDR1 is MDHEN and CDR2 is SYDVKM. The V gene lost 3 bases and the J gene lost 9 bases, with 14 bases spanning the gap. The CDR3 has 14 amino acids.

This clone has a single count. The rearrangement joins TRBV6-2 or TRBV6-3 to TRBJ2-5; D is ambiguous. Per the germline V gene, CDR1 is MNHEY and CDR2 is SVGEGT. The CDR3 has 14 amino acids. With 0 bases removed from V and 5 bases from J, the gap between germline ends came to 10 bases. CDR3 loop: CASSYSKSGETQYF. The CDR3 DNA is TGTGCCAGCAGTTACTCGAAATCCGGTGAGACCCAGTACTTC.

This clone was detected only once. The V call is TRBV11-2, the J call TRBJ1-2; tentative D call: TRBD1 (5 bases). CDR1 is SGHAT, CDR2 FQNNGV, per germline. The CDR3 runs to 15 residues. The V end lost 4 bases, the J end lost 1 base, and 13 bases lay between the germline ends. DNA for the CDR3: TGTGCCAGCAGCTCGAGCTCGGGGCGTAACTATGGCTACACCTTC. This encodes CASSSSSGRNYGYTF.

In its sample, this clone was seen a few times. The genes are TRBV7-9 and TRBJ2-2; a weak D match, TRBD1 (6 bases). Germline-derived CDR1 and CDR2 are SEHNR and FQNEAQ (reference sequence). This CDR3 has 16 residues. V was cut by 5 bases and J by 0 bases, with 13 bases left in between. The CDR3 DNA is TGTGCCAGCAGCCCGCGACAGGCAACGAACACCGGGGAGCTGTTTTTT. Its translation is CASSPRQATNTGELFF.

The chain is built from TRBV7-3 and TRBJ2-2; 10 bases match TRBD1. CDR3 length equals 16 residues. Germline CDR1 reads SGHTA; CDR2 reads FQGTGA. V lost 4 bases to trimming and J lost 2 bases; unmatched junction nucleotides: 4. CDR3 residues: CASSYGTGVNTGELFF. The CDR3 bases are TGTGCCAGCAGCTACGGGACAGGGGTAAACACCGGGGAGCTGTTTTTT.